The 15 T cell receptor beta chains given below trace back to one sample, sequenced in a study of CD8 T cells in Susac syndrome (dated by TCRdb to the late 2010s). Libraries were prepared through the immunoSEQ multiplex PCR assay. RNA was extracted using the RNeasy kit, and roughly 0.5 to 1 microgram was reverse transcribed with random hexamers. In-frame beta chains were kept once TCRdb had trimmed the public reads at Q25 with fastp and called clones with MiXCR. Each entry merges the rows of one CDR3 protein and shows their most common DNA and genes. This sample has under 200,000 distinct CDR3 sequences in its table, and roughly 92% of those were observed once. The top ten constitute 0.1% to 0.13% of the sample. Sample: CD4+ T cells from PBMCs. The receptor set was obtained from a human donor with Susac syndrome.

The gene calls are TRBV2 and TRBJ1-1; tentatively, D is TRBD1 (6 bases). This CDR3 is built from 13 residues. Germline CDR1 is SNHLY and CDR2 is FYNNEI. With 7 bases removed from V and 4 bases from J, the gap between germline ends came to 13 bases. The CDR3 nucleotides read TGTGCCAGCATCCGAGGGGGGATCACTGAAGCTTTCTTT. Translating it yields CASIRGGITEAFF.

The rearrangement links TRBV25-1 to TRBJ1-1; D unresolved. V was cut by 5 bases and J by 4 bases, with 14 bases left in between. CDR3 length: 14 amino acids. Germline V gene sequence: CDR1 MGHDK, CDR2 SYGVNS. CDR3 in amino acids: CASSPKGRGTEAFF. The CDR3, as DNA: TGTGCCAGCAGTCCCAAGGGCCGGGGCACTGAAGCTTTCTTT.

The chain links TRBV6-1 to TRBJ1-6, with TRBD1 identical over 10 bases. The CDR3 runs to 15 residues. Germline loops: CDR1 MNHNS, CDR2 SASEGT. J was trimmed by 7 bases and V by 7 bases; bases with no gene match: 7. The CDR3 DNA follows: TGTGCCAGCATTGACGGGACAGGGGTAAATTCACCCCTCCACTTT. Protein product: CASIDGTGVNSPLHF.

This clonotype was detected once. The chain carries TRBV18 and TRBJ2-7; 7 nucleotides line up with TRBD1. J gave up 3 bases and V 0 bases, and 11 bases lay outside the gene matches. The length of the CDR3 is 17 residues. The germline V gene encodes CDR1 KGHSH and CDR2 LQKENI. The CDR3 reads CASSPPVRDSHFYEQYF. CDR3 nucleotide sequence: TGTGCCAGCTCACCACCGGTCCGGGACAGCCACTTCTACGAGCAGTACTTC.

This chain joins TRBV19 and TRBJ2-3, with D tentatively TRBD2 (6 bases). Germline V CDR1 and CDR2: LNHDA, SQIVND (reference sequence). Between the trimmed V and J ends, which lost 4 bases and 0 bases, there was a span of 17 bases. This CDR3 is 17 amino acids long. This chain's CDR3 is CASSTLFPGLSTDTQYF. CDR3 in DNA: TGTGCCAGTAGTACTCTTTTCCCGGGACTCAGCACAGATACGCAGTATTTT.

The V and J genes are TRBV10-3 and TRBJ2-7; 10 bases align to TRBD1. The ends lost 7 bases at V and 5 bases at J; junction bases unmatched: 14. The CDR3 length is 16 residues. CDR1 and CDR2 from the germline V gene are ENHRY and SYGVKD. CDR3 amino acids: CAIMGDRGSSGDEQYF. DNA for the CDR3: TGTGCCATCATGGGGGACAGGGGATCCTCGGGGGACGAGCAGTACTTC.

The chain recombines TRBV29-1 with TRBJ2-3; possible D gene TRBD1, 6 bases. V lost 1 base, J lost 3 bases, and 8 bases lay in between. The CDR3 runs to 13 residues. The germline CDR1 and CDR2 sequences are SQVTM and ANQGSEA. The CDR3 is CSVEVQGTDTQYF. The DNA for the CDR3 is TGCAGCGTTGAAGTTCAGGGGACAGATACGCAGTATTTT.

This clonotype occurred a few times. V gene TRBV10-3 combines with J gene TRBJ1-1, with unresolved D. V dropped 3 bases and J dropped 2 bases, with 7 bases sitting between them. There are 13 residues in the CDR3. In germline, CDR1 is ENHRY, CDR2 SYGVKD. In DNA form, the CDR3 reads TGTGCCATCAGTGATCAACACAACACTGAAGCTTTCTTT. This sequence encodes CAISDQHNTEAFF.

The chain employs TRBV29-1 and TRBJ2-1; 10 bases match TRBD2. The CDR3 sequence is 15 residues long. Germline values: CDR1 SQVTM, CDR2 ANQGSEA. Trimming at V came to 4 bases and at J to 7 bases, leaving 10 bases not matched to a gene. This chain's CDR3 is CSVASSGGAENEQFF. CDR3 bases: TGCAGCGTTGCCTCGAGCGGGGGGGCCGAAAATGAGCAGTTCTTC.

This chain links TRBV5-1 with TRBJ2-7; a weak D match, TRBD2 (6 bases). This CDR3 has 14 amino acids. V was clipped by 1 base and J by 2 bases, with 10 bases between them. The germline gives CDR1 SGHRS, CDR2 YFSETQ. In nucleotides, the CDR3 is TGCGCCAGCAGCTTGTATCGGGAGACCTACGAGCAGTACTTC. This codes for CASSLYRETYEQYF.

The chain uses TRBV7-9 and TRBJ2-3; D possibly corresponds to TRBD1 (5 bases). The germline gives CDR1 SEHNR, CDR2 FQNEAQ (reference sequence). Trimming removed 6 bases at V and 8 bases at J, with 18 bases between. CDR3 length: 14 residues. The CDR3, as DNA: TGTGCCAGCAGAGGGGTGACCCCTTTGGGTACGCAGTATTTT. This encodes CASRGVTPLGTQYF.

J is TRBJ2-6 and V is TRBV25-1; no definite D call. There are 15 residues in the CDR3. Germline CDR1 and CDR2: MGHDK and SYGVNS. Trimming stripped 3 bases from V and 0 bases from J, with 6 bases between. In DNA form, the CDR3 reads TGTGCCAGCAGTGATGTAAGCTCTGGGGCCAACGTCCTGACTTTC. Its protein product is CASSDVSSGANVLTF.

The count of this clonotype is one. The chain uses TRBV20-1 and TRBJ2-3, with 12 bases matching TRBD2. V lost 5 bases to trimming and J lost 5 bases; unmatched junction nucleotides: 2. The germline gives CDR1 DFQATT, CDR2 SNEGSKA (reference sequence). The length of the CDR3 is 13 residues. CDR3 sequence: CSALAGGLDTQYF. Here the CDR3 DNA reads TGCAGTGCTCTAGCGGGGGGGCTAGATACGCAGTATTTT.

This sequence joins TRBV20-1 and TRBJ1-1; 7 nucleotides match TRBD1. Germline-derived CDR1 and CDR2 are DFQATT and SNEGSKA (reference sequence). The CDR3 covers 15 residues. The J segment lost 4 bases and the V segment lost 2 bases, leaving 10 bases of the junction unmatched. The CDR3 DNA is TGCAGTGCTAGACAACAACCGACAGGGTTCACTGAAGCTTTCTTT. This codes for CSARQQPTGFTEAFF.

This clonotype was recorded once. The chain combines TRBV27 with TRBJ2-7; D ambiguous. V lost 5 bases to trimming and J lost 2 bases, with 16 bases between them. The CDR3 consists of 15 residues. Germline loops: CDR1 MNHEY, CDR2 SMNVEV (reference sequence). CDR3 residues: CASSVSWRPAYEQYF. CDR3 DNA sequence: TGTGCCAGCAGTGTCTCTTGGCGTCCGGCCTACGAGCAGTACTTC.